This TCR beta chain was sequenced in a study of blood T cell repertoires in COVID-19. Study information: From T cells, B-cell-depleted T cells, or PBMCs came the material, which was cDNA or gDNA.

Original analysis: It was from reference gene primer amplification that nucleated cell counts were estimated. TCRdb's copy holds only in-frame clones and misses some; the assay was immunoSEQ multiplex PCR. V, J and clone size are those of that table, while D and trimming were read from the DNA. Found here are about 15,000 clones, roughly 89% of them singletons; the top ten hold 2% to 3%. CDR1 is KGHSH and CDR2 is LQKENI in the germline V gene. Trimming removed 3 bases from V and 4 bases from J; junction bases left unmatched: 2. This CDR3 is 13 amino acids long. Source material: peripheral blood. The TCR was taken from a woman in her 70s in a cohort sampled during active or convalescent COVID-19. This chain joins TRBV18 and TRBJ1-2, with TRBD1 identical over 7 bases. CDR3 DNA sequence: TGTGCCAGCTCACCGGACAGGTTCTATGGCTACACCTTC. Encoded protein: CASSPDRFYGYTF.